These 26 T cell receptor beta chains share one sample of origin, sequenced in a study of T cell responses to AZD1222 COVID-19 vaccine. Sequencing used immunoSEQ multiplex PCR; TCRdb keeps in-frame clones, though not all of them. The repertoire has 40,000 to 55,000 clones, roughly 90% of them found once; the top ten carry around 1.1%. Source: peripheral blood, taken 28 days after the second AZD1222 dose. These receptors came from an adult who received the AZD1222 COVID-19 vaccine.

The chain carries TRBV28 and TRBJ2-7, with 10 bases lining up with TRBD2. The CDR3 is made up of 15 amino acids. Germline trimming cut 5 bases from V and 3 bases from J; bases unmatched to any gene: 7. Germline V gene lookup returns CDR1 MDHEN and CDR2 SYDVKM. The CDR3 coding sequence is TGTGCCAGCAGTCTTCGGACTAGCGGATACTACGAGCAGTACTTC. Translation: CASSLRTSGYYEQYF.

This chain uses TRBV3-1 (or the pseudogene TRBV3-2) with TRBJ2-2; tentatively, D is TRBD2 (5 bases). The V gene lost 2 bases and the J gene lost 0 bases, with 10 bases spanning the gap. Germline V lookup: CDR1 LGHDT, CDR2 YNNKEL (reference sequence). CDR3 size: 16 residues. The CDR3 sequence is CASSQNPGTNTGELFF. CDR3 DNA: TGTGCCAGCAGCCAAAATCCGGGAACGAACACCGGGGAGCTGTTTTTT.

V is TRBV2 and J is TRBJ2-5; 14 positions match TRBD2. CDR3 length: 17 residues. The V segment lost 6 bases and the J segment 4 bases; nucleotides outside the gene matches: 10. Germline V gene lookup returns CDR1 SNHLY and CDR2 FYNNEI. The CDR3 reads CASSLTSGRGVGETQYF. DNA for the CDR3: TGTGCCAGCAGCTTGACTAGCGGGAGGGGGGTTGGAGAGACCCAGTACTTC.

CDR3 residues: CASRHSDSNQPQHF. The CDR3 DNA is TGTGCCAGTAGACACAGTGACTCCAATCAGCCCCAGCATTTT. This chain links TRBV19 with TRBJ1-5; D unresolved. The CDR3 spans 14 residues. Trimming left V 6 bases short and J 3 bases short, with 12 bases between. Germline values: CDR1 LNHDA, CDR2 SQIVND (reference sequence).

The V call is TRBV6-5, the J call TRBJ1-6; unclear D gene. This CDR3 has 13 amino acids. Trimming took off 6 bases at V and 13 bases at J, with 16 bases between the two ends. Per germline, CDR1 MNHEY and CDR2 SVGAGI. The DNA of the CDR3 is TGTGCCAGCAGACCGGCCCTCGGAACGCCCCTCCACTTT. Its protein is CASRPALGTPLHF.

The chain recombines TRBV30 with TRBJ2-1; D unresolved. The germline V and J ends were trimmed by 2 bases and 5 bases, with 4 bases remaining between them. The CDR3 runs 11 residues. CDR1 and CDR2 (germline): GTSNPN, SVGIG (reference sequence). CDR3 region: CAWSHDNEQFF. Written as DNA, the CDR3 is TGTGCCTGGAGTCATGACAATGAGCAGTTCTTC.

This clone was seen only once. The chain joins TRBV11-3 to TRBJ1-2; D remains unclear. Trimming took 3 bases from V and 6 from J, leaving 14 bases between them. The CDR3 extends over 14 amino acids. In germline, CDR1 is SGHNT, CDR2 YENEEA. This CDR3 is CASSFGGCLDGYTF. CDR3 sequence (DNA): TGTGCCAGCAGCTTCGGAGGCTGTCTAGATGGCTACACCTTC.

The rearrangement links TRBV6-6 to TRBJ2-7; TRBD1 aligns across 11 bases. Germline lookup yields CDR1 MNHNY and CDR2 SVGAGI (reference sequence). V was clipped by 2 bases and J by 2 bases; unmatched bases: 2. The CDR3 sequence is 15 residues long. Here the CDR3 DNA reads TGTGCCAGCAGTTACATGGGACAGGGGGCCTACGAGCAGTACTTC. It translates to CASSYMGQGAYEQYF.

There are a few counts of this clone. The chain has TRBV10-3 and TRBJ1-4; D possibly corresponds to TRBD1 (5 bases). This CDR3 has 15 amino acids. V dropped 0 bases and J dropped 7 bases, with 12 bases sitting between them. The germline gives CDR1 ENHRY, CDR2 SYGVKD. The CDR3 reads CAISESRGGLEKLFF. The CDR3 DNA sequence: TGTGCCATCAGTGAGTCAAGGGGCGGACTTGAAAAACTGTTTTTT.

The chain uses TRBV5-1 and TRBJ2-1; 8 bases fit TRBD1. With V trimmed by 1 base and J by 6 bases, 6 bases remained unmatched. Germline-derived CDR1 and CDR2 are SGHRS and YFSETQ. CDR3 length: 15 residues. The CDR3 DNA is TGCGCCAGCAGCTTGAGGACAGGGATCGGCAATGAGCAGTTCTTC. Its protein is CASSLRTGIGNEQFF.

The rearrangement uses TRBV6-2 or TRBV6-3 and TRBJ2-1; the D is unclear. V was cut by 5 bases and J by 7 bases, with 21 bases left in between. The germline CDR1 and CDR2 sequences are MNHEY and SVGEGT. The CDR3 is 16 residues long. Here the CDR3 DNA reads TGTGCCAGCAGTCGCTTGGGCGGCCCCCTGGGAAATGAGCAGTTCTTC. Translation: CASSRLGGPLGNEQFF.

The chain links TRBV7-2 to TRBJ2-5, with 8 positions matching TRBD2. J was trimmed by 1 base and V by 0 bases; bases with no gene match: 1. CDR1 and CDR2 (germline): SGHTA, FQGNSA. The CDR3 spans 15 residues. CDR3 sequence: CASSLAGTSQETQYF. The CDR3 region has the DNA TGTGCCAGCAGCTTAGCGGGGACTAGCCAAGAGACCCAGTACTTC.

The chain employs TRBV9 and TRBJ2-3; weak D call: TRBD1 (7 bases). Per the germline V gene, CDR1 is SGDLS and CDR2 is YYNGEE. CDR3 length: 19 residues. Between the trimmed V and J ends, which lost 1 base and 0 bases, there was a span of 21 bases. CDR3 DNA sequence: TGTGCCAGCAGCGTATCTTCAGGGGGGTACAGGACGAGCACAGATACGCAGTATTTT. Its protein product is CASSVSSGGYRTSTDTQYF. Looking up the rest from reference TRBV9 and TRBJ2-3 gives the full variable domain: DSGVTQTPKHLITATGQRVTLRCSPRSGDLSVYWYQQSLDQGLQFLIQYYNGEERAKGNILERFSAQQFPDLHSELNLSSLELGDSALYFCASSVSSGGYRTSTDTQYFGPGTRLTVL.

The chain couples TRBV28 to TRBJ1-2; D is unclear. This CDR3 has 16 amino acids. Looked up from germline, CDR1 is MDHEN and CDR2 is SYDVKM. The germline V and J ends were trimmed by 6 bases and 0 bases, with 17 bases remaining between them. CDR3 in DNA: TGTGCCAGCAGCGGTAACATAGACACAGCTAACTATGGCTACACCTTC. As protein: CASSGNIDTANYGYTF.

J is TRBJ2-7 and V is TRBV5-1; no firm D call. This CDR3 has 15 amino acids. With 0 bases removed from V and 2 bases from J, the gap between germline ends came to 12 bases. CDR1 and CDR2 from the germline V gene are SGHRS and YFSETQ. The chain's CDR3 is CASSLESAPPYEQYF. CDR3 nucleotide sequence: TGCGCCAGCAGCTTGGAGTCAGCTCCACCCTACGAGCAGTACTTC.

The chain employs TRBV29-1 and TRBJ2-3; D is possibly TRBD1 (5 bases). The CDR3 length is 13 residues. The germline gives CDR1 SQVTM, CDR2 ANQGSEA. V lost 4 bases and J lost 2, with 10 bases in between. The CDR3 protein is CSVGTKYTDTQYF. The CDR3 nucleotides are TGCAGCGTTGGGACAAAATACACAGATACGCAGTATTTT.

J is TRBJ2-1 and V is TRBV6-2 or TRBV6-3; TRBD2 matches 8 bases. Germline V lookup: CDR1 MNHEY, CDR2 SVGEGT. J gave up 4 bases and V 0 bases, and 8 bases lay outside the gene matches. This CDR3 is 17 amino acids long. CDR3 region: CASSYSPSSGLYNEQFF. The CDR3 DNA reads as TGTGCCAGCAGTTACTCGCCTTCTAGCGGGCTGTACAATGAGCAGTTCTTC.

This rearrangement joins TRBV24-1 to TRBJ2-7, with 10 bases that match TRBD2. With V trimmed by 3 bases and J by 6 bases, 1 base remained unmatched. Germline V CDR1 and CDR2: KGHDR, SFDVKD. CDR3 length equals 13 residues. The DNA of the CDR3 is TGTGCCACCAGTGATGTAGCGGGGGGCGAGCAGTACTTC. It specifies CATSDVAGGEQYF.

This clone was seen once. V is TRBV18 and J is TRBJ2-7; 8 bases are shared with TRBD2. The J segment lost 6 bases and the V segment lost 3 bases, leaving 16 bases of the junction unmatched. The CDR3 spans 17 residues. Per germline, CDR1 KGHSH and CDR2 LQKENI. The CDR3 DNA reads TGTGCCAGCTCACCGGATGGCGCGGGACTAGTCTTCCGCGAGCAGTACTTC. This gives the protein CASSPDGAGLVFREQYF.

The genes are TRBV5-1 and TRBJ2-7, with D unresolved. This CDR3 has 15 residues. CDR1 is SGHRS, CDR2 YFSETQ, per germline. V lost 2 bases, J lost 3 bases, and 15 bases lay in between. The CDR3 region has the DNA TGCGCCAGCAGCTTAATCCCTGATGGCTACTACGAGCAGTACTTC. It is translated as CASSLIPDGYYEQYF.

This chain connects TRBV7-8 to TRBJ2-5; a weak D match, TRBD2 (6 bases). The ends were cut back, 8 bases at V and 1 base at J, with 14 bases in the middle. The CDR3 totals 14 residues. Germline CDR1 and CDR2: SGHVS and FQNEAQ. CDR3 amino acids: CASVLGDSQETQYF. DNA of the CDR3: TGTGCCAGCGTCCTCGGGGACTCCCAAGAGACCCAGTACTTC. Looking up the rest from reference TRBV7-8 and TRBJ2-5 gives the full variable domain: GAGVSQSPRYKVAKRGQDVALRCDPISGHVSLFWYQQALGQGPEFLTYFQNEAQLDKSGLPSDRFFAERPEGSVSTLKIQRTQQEDSAVYLCASVLGDSQETQYFGPGTRLLVL.

The chain employs TRBV29-1 and TRBJ2-5, with TRBD2 matching 8 bases. Germline V lookup: CDR1 SQVTM, CDR2 ANQGSEA. The junction had 14 bases not matched to a gene; V was cut back by 6 bases and J by 5 bases. CDR3 length: 15 residues. The CDR3 region is CSVRGSGESLETQYF. CDR3 nucleotides: TGCAGCGTCAGGGGTAGCGGGGAATCGCTGGAGACCCAGTACTTC.

The chain combines TRBV27 with TRBJ2-1, with TRBD2 as a possible D gene (6 bases). Trimming left V 2 bases short and J 3 bases short, with 11 bases between. Per germline, CDR1 MNHEY and CDR2 SMNVEV (reference sequence). The CDR3 has 15 amino acids. CDR3 in amino acids: CASSLTAGLYNEQFF. The CDR3, as DNA: TGTGCCAGCAGTTTAACGGCGGGACTCTACAATGAGCAGTTCTTC.

A remark on this clone: One end of the junction is discordant with germline, which a read error may explain. The genes are TRBV7-7 and TRBJ2-5; D is possibly TRBD1 (6 bases). CDR3 size: 16 residues. From germline, CDR1 is SSHAT and CDR2 FNYEAQ (reference sequence). CDR3 residues: CASSSGFGGYQETQYF. CDR3 nucleotides: TGTGCTAGCAGCTCCGGTTTTGGGGGCTACCAAGAGACCCAGTACTTC.

This chain connects TRBV6-5 to TRBJ1-5; 7 bases match TRBD1. The CDR3 is 15 amino acids. The germline V gene has CDR1 MNHEY and CDR2 SVGAGI. The ends lost 7 bases at V and 4 bases at J; junction bases unmatched: 10. CDR3 DNA: TGTGCCAGCATGTTGAGGGCAGGGGGTAATCAGCCCCAGCATTTT. Translated: CASMLRAGGNQPQHF.

The chain has TRBV28 and TRBJ1-6; 7 bases are shared with TRBD1. The CDR3 loop spans 15 amino acids. Germline V lookup: CDR1 MDHEN, CDR2 SYDVKM. V shed 6 bases, J shed 5 bases, and the junction held 7 bases outside the gene matches. The CDR3 reads CASRYSGGNNSPLHF. The CDR3 bases are TGTGCCAGCAGATATTCAGGGGGGAATAATTCACCCCTCCACTTT.